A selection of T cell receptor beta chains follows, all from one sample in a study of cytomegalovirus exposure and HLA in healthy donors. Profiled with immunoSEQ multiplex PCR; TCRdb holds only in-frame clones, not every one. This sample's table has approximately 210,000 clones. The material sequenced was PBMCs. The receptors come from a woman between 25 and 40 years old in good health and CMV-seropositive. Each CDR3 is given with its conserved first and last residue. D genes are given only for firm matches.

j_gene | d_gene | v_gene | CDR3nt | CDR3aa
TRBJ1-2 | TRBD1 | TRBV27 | TGTGCCAGCAGTACAGGGGTTGATGGCTACACCTTC | CASSTGVDGYTF
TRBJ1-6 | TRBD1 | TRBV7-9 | TGTGCCAACGGCCTCTGGACAGGGGCGTCCTATAATTCACCCCTCCACTTT | CANGLWTGASYNSPLHF
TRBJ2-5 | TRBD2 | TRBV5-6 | TGTGCCAGCAGCCGCGGACTAGATCAAGAGACCCAGTACTTC | CASSRGLDQETQYF
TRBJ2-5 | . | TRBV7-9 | TGTGCCAGCAGGAAACTAATACCGGGAACGCAAGAGACCCAGTACTTC | CASRKLIPGTQETQYF
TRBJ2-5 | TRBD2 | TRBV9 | TGTGCCAGCAGCCCAGGAACTGGACTAGCGGGGGGCCAAGAGACCCAGTACTTC | CASSPGTGLAGGQETQYF
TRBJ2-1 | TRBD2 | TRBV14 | TGTGCCAGCAGCCCTTGGACTAGCGGGAGGGCCCCCTACAATGAGCAGTTCTTC | CASSPWTSGRAPYNEQFF
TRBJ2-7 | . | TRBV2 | TGTGCCAGCAGTCCTACCGGACAGCTAACCTACGAGCAGTACTTC | CASSPTGQLTYEQYF
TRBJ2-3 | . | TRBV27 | TGTGCCAGCAGTTTAGAAGTCAGGGGGGTAGCAGATACGCAGTATTTT | CASSLEVRGVADTQYF
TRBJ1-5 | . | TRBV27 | TGTGCCAGCAGTCCACAGGGAAGCAATCAGCCCCAGCATTTT | CASSPQGSNQPQHF
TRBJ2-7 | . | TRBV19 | TGTGCCAGTAGTATCGGGGGACAGTACTACGAGCAGTACTTC | CASSIGGQYYEQYF